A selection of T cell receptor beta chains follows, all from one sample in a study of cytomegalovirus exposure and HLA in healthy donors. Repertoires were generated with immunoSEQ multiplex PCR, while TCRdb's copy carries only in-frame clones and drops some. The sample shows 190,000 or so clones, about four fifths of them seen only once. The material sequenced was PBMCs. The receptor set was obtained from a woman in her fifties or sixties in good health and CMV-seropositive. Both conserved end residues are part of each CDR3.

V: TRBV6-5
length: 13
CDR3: CASSEVHYQPQHF

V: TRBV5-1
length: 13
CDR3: CASSLQGFYEQFF

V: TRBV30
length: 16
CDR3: CAWRTQGGSYNSPLHF

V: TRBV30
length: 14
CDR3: CAWSAWGVGEKLFF

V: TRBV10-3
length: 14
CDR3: CAIRPGTGAETQYF

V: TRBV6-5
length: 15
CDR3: CASSFLSRVGEKLFF

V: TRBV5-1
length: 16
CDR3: CASSPFGTPNTGELFF

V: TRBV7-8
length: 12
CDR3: CASSLGSYGYTF

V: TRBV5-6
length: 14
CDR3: CARVPGQGKSEAFF

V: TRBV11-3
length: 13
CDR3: CASSLGQDYEQYF

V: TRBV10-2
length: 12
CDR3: CASSRSNEKLFF

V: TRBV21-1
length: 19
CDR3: CASSKAGRGLVVTNEKLFF

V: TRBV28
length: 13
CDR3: CASTRQLNQPQHF

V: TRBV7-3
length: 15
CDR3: CASSPRAGAFREQYF

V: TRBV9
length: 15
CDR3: CASSTGGGGYNEQFF

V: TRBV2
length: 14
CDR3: CASRAGTVNTEAFF

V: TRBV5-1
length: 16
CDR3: CASSPRGAEGGNTIYF

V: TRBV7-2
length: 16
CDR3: CASSLAPSGVSYEQYF

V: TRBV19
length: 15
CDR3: CASSIGRGLDTEAFF

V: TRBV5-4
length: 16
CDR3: CASSSGAGYSYSPLHF

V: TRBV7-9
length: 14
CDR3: CASSVGQLGEGYTF

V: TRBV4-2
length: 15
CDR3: CASSLQLAGGYEQYF